This T cell receptor beta chain derives from a study of beta chain features in type 1 diabetes (dated by TCRdb to about 2018). Background for the entire study: Patients and healthy donors did not differ in mean age, gender distribution, total cell number or subset yield. A total of 107,917,701 sorted cells were examined across all samples, and RNA yield correlated strongly with the number of cells per subset. In the study, recently diagnosed type 1 diabetes patients and matched healthy donors were compared on the TCRB repertoires of their sorted circulating CD4+ T cell subsets. Regulatory and stem cell-like memory subsets were obtained from only 8 patients and roughly eight healthy donors, while naive and central memory subsets were obtained from all 30 or so donors.

From each donor, a single peripheral blood sample of about 110 mL on average was drawn into heparinised tubes. Using a panel that included CD45RO, CCR7, CD25, CD127, CD95 and CD27, naive, central memory, regulatory and stem cell-like memory CD4+ T cells were sorted on a BD FACSAria II. A purity above 95% was achieved for all sorted populations. Right away, PBMCs were isolated by Lymphoprep density gradient centrifugation and were stained directly, with no culture step. To minimize batch effects, samples were stained and sorted in pairs, one healthy donor with one patient per experiment. CDR1 MNHEY and CDR2 SVGAGI are derived from the germline V gene. Its CDR3 holds 15 amino acids, cysteine through phenylalanine. The CDR3 DNA has 45 bases and is translated from base 1. Compared with germline, V lacks 3 bases and J lacks 0 bases; bases without a gene match: 3. The High Capacity cDNA Reverse Transcription Kit was used to reverse transcribe all of the isolated RNA, meaning that expressed TCRB transcripts were what got sequenced. Deep immunoSEQ sequencing was applied to naive, central memory and regulatory T cell samples, giving an average of about 3.7 million total reads per sample. After sorted cells were lysed in RLT buffer, RNA was extracted with DNase-treated RNeasy Micro or Mini kits, with the choice depending on cell number. Each cell subset was processed on its own to prevent cross-contamination, while patient and healthy donor samples were processed together. The immunoSEQ multiplex PCR was used to amplify TCRB sequences from cDNA, yielding 87-bp fragments that span the CDR3 region. Amplicons were sequenced on the Illumina HiSeq platform. The paper's data handling went like this. Synthetic template baselines were used to correct PCR bias computationally, reads within Hamming distance 2 were collapsed, and singletons that could not be merged were discarded. Reads were aligned to IMGT to assign V, D and J genes, CDR3 length, and insertions or deletions at six rearrangement sites. Within each subset, clonotype counts were normalized to the number of sorted cells before true diversity and Gini coefficients were calculated with the tcR R package. Repertoire sharing was quantified using the overlap coefficient calculated on TCRB nucleotide sequences. Out-of-frame TCRB sequences from naive cells were analyzed to stand in for the pre-selection repertoire. The table was pulled from immuneACCESS by TCRdb, which kept in-frame rearrangements only. Such tables lose some clones; where checked, under half of the loss comes from unresolved V genes, and the rest has no known cause. The V and J calls and clone size are taken from that table; D and trimming were inferred from the DNA. Present in this sample are about 240,000 clones, approximately 15% of which were seen just once. The ten most abundant clones make up 0.015% to 0.02% of the sample.

Details on this clone: Its antigen remains unidentified. The record has no base qualities; no much larger clone is one base away.

The paper as a whole reports these results and caveats: A moderate but significant shortening of TCRB CDR3 length was observed in type 1 diabetes patients in all four CD4+ subsets. Because small numbers of individuals were included in the HLA sub-analyses, any influence of HLA type on TCRB rearrangement was left unresolved. Shorter templates might have been favored by PCR, but patient and control samples were amplified and corrected together, so both groups would have been affected equally by any skew. Sequencing cDNA rather than genomic DNA could over-represent highly expressing activated cells, although activation and CD3 levels did not differ between groups. At VDJ recombination sites, patients with type 1 diabetes made fewer insertions and deleted more nucleotides, a pattern implying thymic rearrangement abnormalities. Naive, central memory and regulatory TCRB repertoires appeared more similar among patients than among healthy donors.

This clonotype originated in a man younger than 45 with type 1 diabetes. The sequenced sample was naive CD4+ T cells from blood. Sample cell subset or site, as interpreted from the label and publication: true naive CD4+ T cells. In this chain, TRBV6-5 is recombined with TRBJ1-1, with 8 bases matching TRBD1. The nucleotide sequence is TGTGCCAGCAGTTATGGGACAGGAGTGAACACTGAAGCTTTCTTT. Its product reads: CASSYGTGVNTEAFF.